This T cell receptor beta chain comes out of a study of T cell repertoires in cytomegalovirus infection. Study background: From public TCR beta signatures came an indication of both CMV infection and matching HLA type. Study-level results: Dominant in the ex vivo response were TCR beta clonotypes restricted by HLA-C and specific for CMV. Cumulative frequency (of public TCR beta family members) identified carriers of CMV plus the relevant HLA.

Germline values: CDR1 SGHAT, CDR2 FQNNGV. This CDR3 contains 14 residues. V gave up 1 base and J gave up 7 bases, with 14 bases separating them. TCRdb recomputed calls from the reads with MiXCR, one row per CDR3 protein. The table has about 490,000 distinct CDR3 sequences, around 11% seen once; the top ten hold roughly 10%. This clonotype was seen at least ten times. The target antigen is unknown. The chain links TRBV11-2 to TRBJ2-7; D is unclear. This clonotype was obtained from a human donor in good health (CMV status not recorded). Some clones in this sample may be carry-over from other donors' samples. The sample was PBMCs. The chain's CDR3 is CASSLVIGFGEQYF. In nucleotides, the CDR3 is TGTGCCAGCAGCTTAGTAATCGGCTTCGGAGAGCAGTACTTC.